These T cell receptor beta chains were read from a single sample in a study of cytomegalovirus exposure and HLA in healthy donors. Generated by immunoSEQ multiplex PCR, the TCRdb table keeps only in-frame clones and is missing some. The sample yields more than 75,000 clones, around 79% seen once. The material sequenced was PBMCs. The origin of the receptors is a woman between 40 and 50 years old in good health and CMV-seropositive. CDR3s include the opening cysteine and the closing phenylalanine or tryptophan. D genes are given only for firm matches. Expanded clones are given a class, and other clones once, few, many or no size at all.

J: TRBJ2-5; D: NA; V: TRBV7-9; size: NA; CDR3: CASSLSVAEQETQYF; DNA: TGTGCCAGCAGCTTATCCGTAGCGGAACAAGAGACCCAGTACTTC
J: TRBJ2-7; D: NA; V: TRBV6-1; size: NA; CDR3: CASSVAQGGSYEQYF; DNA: TGTGCCAGCAGCGTAGCCCAGGGGGGCTCCTACGAGCAGTACTTC
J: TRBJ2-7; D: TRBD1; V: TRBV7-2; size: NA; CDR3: CASSPTGAPYEQYF; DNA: TGTGCCAGCAGCCCGACAGGGGCGCCCTACGAGCAGTACTTC
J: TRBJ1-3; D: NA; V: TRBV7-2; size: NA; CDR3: CASSLYSSSGPGNTIYF; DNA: TGTGCCAGCAGCTTATATTCCTCCAGCGGGCCCGGAAACACCATATATTTT
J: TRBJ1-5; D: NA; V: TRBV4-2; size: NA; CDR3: CASSQDDKYSNQPQHF; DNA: TGTGCCAGCAGCCAAGACGACAAGTATAGCAATCAGCCCCAGCATTTT
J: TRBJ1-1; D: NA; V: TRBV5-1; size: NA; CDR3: CASSRTVAGTEAFF; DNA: TGCGCCAGCAGCAGGACAGTCGCCGGGACTGAAGCTTTCTTT
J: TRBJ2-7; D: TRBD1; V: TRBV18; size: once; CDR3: CASSLRQGSYEQYF; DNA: TGTGCCAGCTCACTTCGACAGGGAAGCTACGAGCAGTACTTC
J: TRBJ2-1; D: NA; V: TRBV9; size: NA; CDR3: CASSVGLPSGPYNEQFF; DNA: TGTGCCAGCAGCGTCGGACTTCCAAGCGGGCCCTACAATGAGCAGTTCTTC
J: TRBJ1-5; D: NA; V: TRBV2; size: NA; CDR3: CASSEGGGDNQPQHF; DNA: TGTGCCAGCAGTGAAGGAGGGGGGGACAATCAGCCCCAGCATTTT
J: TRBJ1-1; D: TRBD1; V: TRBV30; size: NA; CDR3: CAWRGQGIGNTEAFF; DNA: TGTGCCTGGAGGGGACAGGGCATAGGGAACACTGAAGCTTTCTTT
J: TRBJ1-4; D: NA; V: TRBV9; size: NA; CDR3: CASSVLAGSNEKLFF; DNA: TGTGCCAGCAGCGTACTCGCAGGGTCTAATGAAAAACTGTTTTTT
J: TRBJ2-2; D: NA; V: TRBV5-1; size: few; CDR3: CASSLGTNGNGELFF; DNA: TGCGCCAGCAGCTTGGGGACAAACGGAAACGGGGAGCTGTTTTTT
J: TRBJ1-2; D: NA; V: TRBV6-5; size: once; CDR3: CASSASDRFYGYTF; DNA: TGTGCCAGCAGTGCCTCCGACAGGTTCTATGGCTACACCTTC
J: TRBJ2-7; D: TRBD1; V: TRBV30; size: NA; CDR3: CAWSSGQGLYEQYF; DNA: TGTGCCTGGAGTTCGGGACAGGGCCTCTACGAGCAGTACTTC
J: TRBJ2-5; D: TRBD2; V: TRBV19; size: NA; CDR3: CASSITLAVQETQYF; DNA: TGTGCCAGTAGTATAACCCTAGCGGTTCAAGAGACCCAGTACTTC
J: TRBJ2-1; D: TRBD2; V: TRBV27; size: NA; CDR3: CASMFRGGSYNEQFF; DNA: TGTGCCAGCATGTTCCGGGGGGGGTCCTACAATGAGCAGTTCTTC
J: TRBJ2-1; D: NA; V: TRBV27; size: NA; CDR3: CASSMVINGLEQFF; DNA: TGTGCCAGCAGTATGGTAATCAACGGGTTGGAGCAGTTCTTC
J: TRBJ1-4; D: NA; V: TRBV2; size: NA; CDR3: CASTGVPSTNEKLFF; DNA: TGTGCCAGCACAGGGGTCCCCTCAACTAATGAAAAACTGTTTTTT
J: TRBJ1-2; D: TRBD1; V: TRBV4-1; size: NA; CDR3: CASSQKDRDPWNYGYTF; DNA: TGCGCCAGCAGCCAAAAGGACAGGGACCCCTGGAACTATGGCTACACCTTC
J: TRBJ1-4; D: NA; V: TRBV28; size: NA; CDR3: CASSLRRPTNIEKLFF; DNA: TGTGCCAGCAGTCTACGACGACCGACAAATATCGAAAAACTGTTTTTT
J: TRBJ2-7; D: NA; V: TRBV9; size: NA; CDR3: CASSVAEGREQYF; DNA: TGTGCCAGCAGCGTAGCGGAGGGTAGGGAGCAGTACTTC
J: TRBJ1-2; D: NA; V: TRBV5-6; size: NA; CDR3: CASSLPQSYYGYTF; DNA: TGTGCCAGCAGCTTGCCACAGTCTTACTATGGCTACACCTTC
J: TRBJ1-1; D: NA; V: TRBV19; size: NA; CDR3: CATRWGRGTEAFF; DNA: TGTGCCACTCGATGGGGCCGAGGCACTGAAGCTTTCTTT
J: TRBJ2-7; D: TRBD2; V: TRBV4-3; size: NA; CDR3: CASKTRREARSEQYF; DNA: TGCGCCAGCAAGACGCGGCGGGAGGCCAGGAGCGAGCAGTACTTC
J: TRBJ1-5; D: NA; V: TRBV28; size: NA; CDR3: CASSHTSRGGNQPQHF; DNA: TGTGCCAGCAGTCATACTTCCAGGGGAGGCAATCAGCCCCAGCATTTT
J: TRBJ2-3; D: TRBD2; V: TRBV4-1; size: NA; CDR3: CASSLIAGVENTQYF; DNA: TGCGCCAGCAGCCTCATAGCGGGAGTGGAGAATACGCAGTATTTT
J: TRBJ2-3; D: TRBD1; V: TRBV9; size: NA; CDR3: CASSSRTGMDTQYF; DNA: TGTGCCAGCAGCTCGCGGACAGGGATGGATACGCAGTATTTT
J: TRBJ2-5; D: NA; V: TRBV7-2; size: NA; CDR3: CASSLAPTRRETQYF; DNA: TGTGCCAGCAGCTTAGCGCCAACTAGGAGAGAGACCCAGTACTTC